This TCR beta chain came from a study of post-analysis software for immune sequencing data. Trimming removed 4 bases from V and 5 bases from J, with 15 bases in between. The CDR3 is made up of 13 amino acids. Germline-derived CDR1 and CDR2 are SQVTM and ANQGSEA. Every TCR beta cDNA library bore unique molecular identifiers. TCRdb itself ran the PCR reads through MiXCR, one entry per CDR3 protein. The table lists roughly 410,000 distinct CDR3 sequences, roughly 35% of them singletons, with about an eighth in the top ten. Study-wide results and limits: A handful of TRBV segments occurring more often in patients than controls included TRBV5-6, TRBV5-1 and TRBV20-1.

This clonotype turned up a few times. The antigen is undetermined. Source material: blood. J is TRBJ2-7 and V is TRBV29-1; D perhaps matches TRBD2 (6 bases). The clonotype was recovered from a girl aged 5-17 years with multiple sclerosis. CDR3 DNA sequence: TGCAGCGTTGCGGTCGAGGACTACAACGAGCAGTACTTC. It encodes CSVAVEDYNEQYF.